This entry lists 23 T cell receptor beta chains sequenced from one sample in a study of long-term antiretroviral therapy in people with HIV. The immunoSEQ assay was v3.0, run at survey level. Profiled with immunoSEQ multiplex PCR; TCRdb holds only in-frame clones, not every one. This sample has about 28,000 clones, with roughly 84% found just once. Sequenced material: unsorted PBMCs, taken 0.4 years after starting antiretroviral therapy. The receptors derive from a young man with HIV.

CDR3 coding DNA: TGTGCCAGCAGCTTAGTTTCCCAAGCGAACACCGGGGAGCTGTTTTTT. Translating gives CASSLVSQANTGELFF. The chain employs TRBV7-9 and TRBJ2-2; the D is unclear. V was clipped by 1 base and J by 0 bases, with 9 bases between them. Germline V gene lookup returns CDR1 SEHNR and CDR2 FQNEAQ (reference sequence). CDR3 length: 16 residues.

The chain recombines TRBV7-3 with TRBJ1-1; D may be TRBD1 (6 bases). CDR1 and CDR2 (germline): SGHTA, FQGTGA. With 5 bases removed from V and 2 bases from J, the gap between germline ends came to 21 bases. The CDR3 sequence is 17 residues long. The CDR3 here is CASSLAPRTAGNTEAFF. The CDR3 bases are TGTGCCAGCAGCCTAGCCCCCCGGACAGCGGGCAACACTGAAGCTTTCTTT.

Details on this clone: Its ends do not fully match the called genes, so a read error is possible. The CDR3 DNA is TGTGCCAGCAGCCCCGGGACAGGGTACGGGCAGTACTTC. Amino acids: CASSPGTGYGQYF. The gene calls are TRBV9 and TRBJ2-7; TRBD1 matches at 9 bases. Per germline, CDR1 SGDLS and CDR2 YYNGEE. There are 13 residues in the CDR3.

The chain uses TRBV9 and TRBJ1-1, with 8 nucleotides matching TRBD1. Germline CDR1 reads SGDLS; CDR2 reads YYNGEE. The ends lost 4 bases at V and 1 base at J; junction bases unmatched: 6. The CDR3 is made up of 15 amino acids. This CDR3 reads CASSTPTGENTEAFF. The CDR3 coding sequence is TGTGCCAGCAGCACCCCGACAGGGGAGAACACTGAAGCTTTCTTT.

The rearrangement joins TRBV13 to TRBJ2-7; 7 nucleotides agree with TRBD1. There are 15 residues in the CDR3. With 5 bases clipped from V and 0 bases from J, the junction kept 7 bases outside the gene matches. Germline CDR1 is PRHDT and CDR2 is FYEKMQ (reference sequence). The CDR3 loop is CASSVVTGYSYEQYF. CDR3 DNA sequence: TGTGCCAGCAGCGTCGTGACAGGGTACTCCTACGAGCAGTACTTC.

The V gene is TRBV27, the J gene TRBJ1-1; 8 bases map to TRBD1. Germline V gives CDR1 MNHEY, CDR2 SMNVEV (reference sequence). This CDR3 contains 12 residues. V lost 8 bases, J lost 4 bases, and 3 bases stayed unmatched. The CDR3: CASCRGPTEAFF. Written as DNA, the CDR3 is TGTGCCAGCTGCAGGGGGCCCACTGAAGCTTTCTTT.

V is TRBV6-5 and J is TRBJ2-7; 11 positions match TRBD2. V lost 0 bases, J lost 3 bases, and 4 bases stayed unmatched. Germline V gene data show CDR1 as MNHEY and CDR2 as SVGAGI. The CDR3 contains 16 residues. The CDR3 DNA reads TGTGCCAGCAGTTACTCAGGGGGACTAGCGGACTACGAGCAGTACTTC. It is translated as CASSYSGGLADYEQYF.

The chain uses TRBV4-1 and TRBJ2-3; tentative D call: TRBD2 (6 bases). V dropped 1 base and J dropped 2 bases, with 19 bases sitting between them. Germline lookup yields CDR1 MGHRA and CDR2 YSYEKL. This CDR3 has 18 amino acids. The CDR3 loop is CASSQGGSGSVVTDTQYF. The CDR3 DNA reads TGCGCCAGCAGCCAAGGGGGCTCCGGGAGTGTTGTCACAGATACGCAGTATTTT.

V is TRBV27 and J is TRBJ1-1, with 7 bases aligning to TRBD1. The CDR3 runs to 14 residues. Per germline, CDR1 MNHEY and CDR2 SMNVEV (reference sequence). V shed 4 bases, J shed 7 bases, and the junction held 9 bases outside the gene matches. Written as DNA, the CDR3 is TGTGCCAGCAGTTACTCTACAGGGGCGGGTGAAGCTTTCTTT. It is translated as CASSYSTGAGEAFF.

This rearrangement joins TRBV11-2 to TRBJ2-2; 12 bases line up with TRBD1. Germline CDR1 is SGHAT and CDR2 is FQNNGV. V was clipped by 4 bases and J by 8 bases; unmatched bases: 8. CDR3 size: 16 residues. CDR3 protein: CASSSPGQGAIGELFF. The CDR3 DNA follows: TGTGCCAGCAGCTCCCCGGGACAGGGGGCCATAGGGGAGCTGTTTTTT.

The chain joins TRBV12-5 to TRBJ2-3, with D unresolved. Trimming cost V 0 bases and J 0 bases, with 7 bases left between them. This CDR3 has 15 residues. Germline CDR1 and CDR2: LGHNT and FRNRAP. The DNA for the CDR3 is TGTGCTAGTGGTTTGGTACGAACAAGCACAGATACGCAGTATTTT. Translated: CASGLVRTSTDTQYF.

The rearrangement joins TRBV5-1 to TRBJ2-7, with TRBD2 matching over 7 bases. CDR1 and CDR2 (germline): SGHRS, YFSETQ. This CDR3 contains 14 residues. The ends lost 2 bases at V and 0 bases at J; junction bases unmatched: 2. In DNA form, the CDR3 reads TGCGCCAGCAGCTTCAAGCGGGGCTCCTACGAGCAGTACTTC. Its protein is CASSFKRGSYEQYF.

The J gene is TRBJ2-3, the V gene TRBV10-3, with D perhaps TRBD1 or TRBD2 (5 bases each). Germline values: CDR1 ENHRY, CDR2 SYGVKD. This CDR3 is 14 amino acids long. V gave up 6 bases and J gave up 5 bases, with 15 bases separating them. Written as DNA, the CDR3 is TGTGCCATCAGGGGGACGGCTGCCGGAGATACGCAGTATTTT. This gives the protein CAIRGTAAGDTQYF.

Written as DNA, the CDR3 is TGTGCCAGCAGCGCGGAGGGATCCTACGAGCAGTACTTC. It yields the protein CASSAEGSYEQYF. The rearrangement links TRBV9 to TRBJ2-7; possibly TRBD2 for D (6 bases). The V end lost 3 bases, the J end lost 1 base, and 8 bases lay between the germline ends. The CDR3 loop spans 13 amino acids. CDR1 is SGDLS, CDR2 YYNGEE, per germline. Variable domain in full (rest from reference TRBV9 and TRBJ2-7): DSGVTQTPKHLITATGQRVTLRCSPRSGDLSVYWYQQSLDQGLQFLIQYYNGEERAKGNILERFSAQQFPDLHSELNLSSLELGDSALYFCASSAEGSYEQYFGPGTRLTVT.

The chain joins TRBV6-1 to TRBJ2-6; D is possibly TRBD1 (6 bases). Germline-derived CDR1 and CDR2 are MNHNS and SASEGT. Deletions cut 1 base from V and 1 base from J, with 8 bases between. The CDR3 has 16 amino acids. DNA for the CDR3: TGTGCCAGCAGTGAAGAAACAGGGTCTGGGGCCAACGTCCTGACTTTC. This sequence encodes CASSEETGSGANVLTF.

This clone is large within its sample. This sequence joins TRBV7-9 and TRBJ2-1; D is perhaps TRBD2 (5 bases). Per germline, CDR1 SEHNR and CDR2 FQNEAQ (reference sequence). CDR3 length: 17 amino acids. V was pared by 2 bases and J by 9 bases, with 23 bases between. The CDR3: CASSLRGGVGVSSEQFF. Written as DNA, the CDR3 is TGTGCCAGCAGCTTACGAGGTGGGGTGGGAGTCAGTAGTGAGCAGTTCTTC. Drawing the rest from reference TRBV7-9 and TRBJ2-1, the complete variable domain is DTGVSQNPRHKITKRGQNVTFRCDPISEHNRLYWYRQTLGQGPEFLTYFQNEAQLEKSRLLSDRFSAERPKGSFSTLEIQRTEQGDSAMYLCASSLRGGVGVSSEQFFGPGTRLTVL.

The rearrangement joins TRBV7-8 to TRBJ2-7; 9 nucleotides agree with TRBD2. CDR1 is SGHVS, CDR2 FQNEAQ, per germline. The trim removed 5 bases at V and 5 bases at J, leaving 13 bases unmatched. The CDR3 has 16 amino acids. The CDR3: CASSPSGISLVDEQYF. The CDR3 DNA is TGTGCCAGCAGCCCTAGCGGGATCAGCCTGGTTGACGAGCAGTACTTC.

The chain joins TRBV19 to TRBJ1-1, with a possible D match to TRBD1 (5 bases). The CDR3 sequence is 11 residues long. V lost 5 bases to trimming and J lost 8 bases, with 9 bases between them. Germline-derived CDR1 and CDR2 are LNHDA and SQIVND (reference sequence). The CDR3 sequence is CASSSRQEAFF. Written as DNA, the CDR3 is TGTGCCAGTAGTTCCAGACAGGAAGCTTTCTTT.

The CDR3 is CASSISGTEQETQYF. In nucleotides, the CDR3 is TGTGCCAGTAGTATAAGTGGGACGGAACAAGAGACCCAGTACTTC. The chain has TRBV19 and TRBJ2-5, with D perhaps matching TRBD1 or TRBD2 (5 bases each). The CDR3 covers 15 residues. The V end lost 2 bases, the J end lost 2 bases, and 12 bases lay between the germline ends. Germline V gene lookup returns CDR1 LNHDA and CDR2 SQIVND (reference sequence).

This clone was seen just once. The chain is built from TRBV6-5 and TRBJ2-3; D remains ambiguous. The CDR3 covers 13 residues. Deletions cut 6 bases from V and 0 bases from J, with 7 bases between. Germline V gene data show CDR1 as MNHEY and CDR2 as SVGAGI. CDR3 in amino acids: CASRAFSTDTQYF. The CDR3 coding sequence is TGTGCCAGCAGGGCTTTTAGCACAGATACGCAGTATTTT.

The CDR3 region is CASSPDYSNQPQHF. CDR3 DNA: TGCGCCAGCAGCCCCGATTATAGCAATCAGCCCCAGCATTTT. The J gene is TRBJ1-5, the V gene TRBV5-1; D not certain. Germline V gene sequence: CDR1 SGHRS, CDR2 YFSETQ. This CDR3 is built from 14 residues. With 4 bases removed from V and 0 bases from J, the gap between germline ends came to 8 bases. Full variable domain (remainder filled in from reference TRBV5-1 and TRBJ1-5): KAGVTQTPRYLIKTRGQQVTLSCSPISGHRSVSWYQQTPGQGLQFLFEYFSETQRNKGNFPGRFSGRQFSNSRSEMNVSTLELGDSALYLCASSPDYSNQPQHFGDGTRLSIL.

This chain connects TRBV6-4 to TRBJ2-2, with TRBD1 matching over 9 bases. The CDR3 contains 17 residues. Germline V gene sequence: CDR1 MRHNA, CDR2 SNTAGT. With 2 bases clipped from V and 0 bases from J, the junction kept 4 bases outside the gene matches. CDR3 nucleotide sequence: TGTGCCAGCAGTGACCCGGGACAGGGAACGAACACCGGGGAGCTGTTTTTT. It codes for CASSDPGQGTNTGELFF.

Worth noting for this clone: This sample also contains other DNA sequences that code for the same CDR3. The chain has TRBV6-5 and TRBJ1-1, with a tentative D call TRBD1 (5 bases). Trimming shortened V by 2 bases and J by 0 bases, and 7 bases separated the two germline ends. This CDR3 spans 14 amino acids. Germline loops: CDR1 MNHEY, CDR2 SVGAGI. CDR3 DNA sequence: TGTGCCAGCAGTTACGGGGGGATGAACACTGAAGCTTTCTTT. It is translated as CASSYGGMNTEAFF.